This T cell receptor beta chain emerged from a study of cytomegalovirus exposure and HLA in healthy donors. Study-level results: TCR beta sequences reportedly predicted most subjects' HLA-A and HLA-B alleles accurately.

Germline V gives CDR1 SNHLY, CDR2 FYNNEI. Deletions cut 6 bases from V and 1 base from J, with 7 bases between. There are 13 residues in the CDR3. The study ran its PCR with 60 Vbeta and 13 Jbeta primers. Measured with immunoSEQ multiplex PCR; TCRdb has only the in-frame clones, and not every one. The profile covers 130,000 or so clones, with about 76% appearing a single time and roughly 2.4% taken by the ten largest. In its sample, this clone was seen a few times. Its specificity is unknown. The TCR comes from a woman aged 40 to 50 in good health and CMV-seronegative. Sequenced material: PBMCs. The rearrangement uses TRBV2 and TRBJ1-3; D unclear. This chain's CDR3 is CASRAFSGNTIYF. The CDR3 bases are TGTGCCAGCAGGGCCTTTTCTGGAAACACCATATATTTT. The whole variable domain, filled in from reference TRBV2 and TRBJ1-3, reads EPEVTQTPSHQVTQMGQEVILRCVPISNHLYFYWYRQILGQKVEFLVSFYNNEISEKSEIFDDQFSVERPDGSNFTLKIRSTKLEDSAMYFCASRAFSGNTIYFGEGSWLTVV.